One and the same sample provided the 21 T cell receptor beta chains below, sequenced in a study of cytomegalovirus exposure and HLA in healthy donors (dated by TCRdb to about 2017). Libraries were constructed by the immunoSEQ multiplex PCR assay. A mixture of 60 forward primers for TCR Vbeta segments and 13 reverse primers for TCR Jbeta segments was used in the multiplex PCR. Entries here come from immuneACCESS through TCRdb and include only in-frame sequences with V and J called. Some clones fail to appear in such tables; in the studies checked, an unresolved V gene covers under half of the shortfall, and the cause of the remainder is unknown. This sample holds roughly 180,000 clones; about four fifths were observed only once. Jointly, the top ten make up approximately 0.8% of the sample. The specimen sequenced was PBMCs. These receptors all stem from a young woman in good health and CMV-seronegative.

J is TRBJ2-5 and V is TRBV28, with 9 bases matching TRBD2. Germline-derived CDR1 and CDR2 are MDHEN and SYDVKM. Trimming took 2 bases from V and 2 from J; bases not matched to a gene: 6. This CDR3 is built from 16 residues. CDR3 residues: CASSLATSGLQETQYF. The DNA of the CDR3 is TGTGCCAGCAGTTTAGCCACTAGCGGGTTGCAAGAGACCCAGTACTTC. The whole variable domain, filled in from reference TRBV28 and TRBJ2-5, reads DVKVTQSSRYLVKRTGEKVFLECVQDMDHENMFWYRQDPGLGLRLIYFSYDVKMKEKGDIPEGYSVSREKKERFSLILESASTNQTSMYLCASSLATSGLQETQYFGPGTRLLVL.

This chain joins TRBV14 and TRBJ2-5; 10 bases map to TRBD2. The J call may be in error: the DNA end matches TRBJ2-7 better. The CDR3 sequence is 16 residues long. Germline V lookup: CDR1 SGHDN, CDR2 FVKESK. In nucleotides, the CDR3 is TGTGCCAGCAGCCATTCCGGGACTAGCGCTTTCAACGAGCAGTACTTC. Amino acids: CASSHSGTSAFNEQYF.

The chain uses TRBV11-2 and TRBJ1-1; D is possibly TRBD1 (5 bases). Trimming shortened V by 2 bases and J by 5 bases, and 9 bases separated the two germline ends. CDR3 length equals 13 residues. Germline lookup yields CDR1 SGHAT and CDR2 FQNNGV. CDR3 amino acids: CASSLLGGTEAFF. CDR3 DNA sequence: TGTGCCAGCAGCTTACTGGGGGGAACTGAAGCTTTCTTT. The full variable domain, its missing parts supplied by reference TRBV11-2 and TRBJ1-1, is EAGVAQSPRYKIIEKRQSVAFWCNPISGHATLYWYQQILGQGPKLLIQFQNNGVVDDSQLPKDRFSAERLKGVDSTLKIQPAKLEDSAVYLCASSLLGGTEAFFGQGTRLTVV.

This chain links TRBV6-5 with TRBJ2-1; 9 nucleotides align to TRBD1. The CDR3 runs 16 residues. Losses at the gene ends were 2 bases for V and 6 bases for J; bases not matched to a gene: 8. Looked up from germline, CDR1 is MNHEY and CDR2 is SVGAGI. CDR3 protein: CASSYTGTGRSNEQFF. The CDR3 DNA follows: TGTGCCAGCAGTTACACCGGGACAGGGCGTTCCAATGAGCAGTTCTTC.

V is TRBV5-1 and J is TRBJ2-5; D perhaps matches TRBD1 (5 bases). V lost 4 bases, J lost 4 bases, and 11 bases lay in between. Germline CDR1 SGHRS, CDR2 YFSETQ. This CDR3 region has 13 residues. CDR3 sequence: CASSQGPRETQYF. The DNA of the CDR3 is TGCGCCAGCAGCCAGGGTCCGAGAGAGACCCAGTACTTC.

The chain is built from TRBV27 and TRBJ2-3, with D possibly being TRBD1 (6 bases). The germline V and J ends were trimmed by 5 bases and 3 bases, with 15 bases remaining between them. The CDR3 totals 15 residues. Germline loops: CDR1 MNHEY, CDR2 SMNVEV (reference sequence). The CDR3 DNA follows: TGTGCCAGCAGTCCCCTGGACAGAACGACAGATACGCAGTATTTT. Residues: CASSPLDRTTDTQYF.

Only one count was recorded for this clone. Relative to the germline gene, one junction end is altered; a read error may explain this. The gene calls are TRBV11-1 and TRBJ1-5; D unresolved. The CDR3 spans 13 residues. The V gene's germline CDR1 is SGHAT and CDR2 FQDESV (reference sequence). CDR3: CASSFNSDQPQHF. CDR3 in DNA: TGTGCCAGCAGCTTTAATAGCGATCAGCCCCAGCATTTT.

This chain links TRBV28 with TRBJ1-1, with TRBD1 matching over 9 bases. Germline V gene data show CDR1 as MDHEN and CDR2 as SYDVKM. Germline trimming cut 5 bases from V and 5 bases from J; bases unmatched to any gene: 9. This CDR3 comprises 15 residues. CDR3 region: CASSTPDRGGTEAFF. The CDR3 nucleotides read TGTGCCAGCAGTACCCCGGACAGGGGAGGTACTGAAGCTTTCTTT.

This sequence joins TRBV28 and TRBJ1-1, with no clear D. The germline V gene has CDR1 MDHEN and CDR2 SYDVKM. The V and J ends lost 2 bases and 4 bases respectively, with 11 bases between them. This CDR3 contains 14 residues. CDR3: CASSLPGWRTEAFF. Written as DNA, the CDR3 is TGTGCCAGCAGTTTACCAGGCTGGCGCACTGAAGCTTTCTTT.

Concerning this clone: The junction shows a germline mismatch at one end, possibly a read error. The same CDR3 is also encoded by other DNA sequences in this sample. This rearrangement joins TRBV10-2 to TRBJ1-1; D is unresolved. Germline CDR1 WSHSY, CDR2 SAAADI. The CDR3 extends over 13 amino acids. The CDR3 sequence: CASSDTGITEAFF. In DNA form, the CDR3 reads TGTGCCAGCAGTGATACGGGGATTACTGAAGCTTTCTTT.

CDR3 DNA: TGTGCCTGGAGTCTCGGGACTAGCGTCTCTGGGGCCAACGTCCTGACTTTC. Amino acids: CAWSLGTSVSGANVLTF. The rearrangement links TRBV30 to TRBJ2-6; TRBD2 aligns across 10 bases. This CDR3 comprises 17 residues. V lost 2 bases to trimming and J lost 0 bases; unmatched junction nucleotides: 4. Germline V gives CDR1 GTSNPN, CDR2 SVGIG (reference sequence).

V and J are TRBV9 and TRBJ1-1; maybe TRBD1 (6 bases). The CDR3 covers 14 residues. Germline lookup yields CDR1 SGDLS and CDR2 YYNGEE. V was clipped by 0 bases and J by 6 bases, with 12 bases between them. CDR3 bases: TGTGCCAGCAGCGTAGGACAGGCGACGTCTGAAGCTTTCTTT. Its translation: CASSVGQATSEAFF.

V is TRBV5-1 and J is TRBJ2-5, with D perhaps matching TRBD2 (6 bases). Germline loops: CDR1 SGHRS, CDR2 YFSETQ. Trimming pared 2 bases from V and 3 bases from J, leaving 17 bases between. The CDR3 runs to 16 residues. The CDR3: CASSLAGLPPEETQYF. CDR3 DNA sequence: TGCGCCAGCAGCTTAGCAGGACTACCACCCGAAGAGACCCAGTACTTC.

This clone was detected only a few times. As DNA, the CDR3 is TGTGCCAGCACCCTCCTAGGGGGAGCAGTCTCCTACAATGAGCAGTTCTTC. Translation gives CASTLLGGAVSYNEQFF. This chain uses TRBV28 with TRBJ2-1, with D tentatively TRBD1 (6 bases). V dropped 7 bases and J dropped 0 bases, with 19 bases sitting between them. This CDR3 is built from 17 residues. Per germline, CDR1 MDHEN and CDR2 SYDVKM.

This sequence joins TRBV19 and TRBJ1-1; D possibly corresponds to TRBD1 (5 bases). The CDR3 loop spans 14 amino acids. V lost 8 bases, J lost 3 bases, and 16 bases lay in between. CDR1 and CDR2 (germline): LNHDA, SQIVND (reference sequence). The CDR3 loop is CASRTGGRYTEAFF. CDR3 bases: TGTGCCAGTCGCACAGGCGGGAGGTACACTGAAGCTTTCTTT.

The CDR3 nucleotides read TGTGCCAGCAGCTTAAGTGTCGGAGGGGCGGGGTACAATGAGCAGTTCTTC. This translates into CASSLSVGGAGYNEQFF. The V gene is TRBV7-3, the J gene TRBJ2-1, with TRBD2 as a possible D gene (6 bases). This CDR3 region has 17 residues. From germline, CDR1 is SGHTA and CDR2 FQGTGA. The V gene lost 1 base and the J gene lost 4 bases, with 17 bases spanning the gap.

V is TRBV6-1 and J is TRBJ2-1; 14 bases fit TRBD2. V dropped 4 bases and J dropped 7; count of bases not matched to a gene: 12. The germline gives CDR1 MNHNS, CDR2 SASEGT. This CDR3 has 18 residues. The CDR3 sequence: CASSGPRGLAGVGNEQFF. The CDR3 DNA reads TGTGCCAGCAGTGGGCCCCGGGGACTAGCGGGAGTCGGTAATGAGCAGTTCTTC.

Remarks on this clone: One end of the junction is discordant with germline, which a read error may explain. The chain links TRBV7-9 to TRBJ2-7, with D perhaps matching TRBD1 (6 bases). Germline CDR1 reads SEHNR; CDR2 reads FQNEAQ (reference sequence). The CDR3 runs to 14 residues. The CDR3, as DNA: TGTTCCAGCAGCCTAGCCGACAGGACCTACGAGCAGTACTTC. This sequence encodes CSSSLADRTYEQYF.

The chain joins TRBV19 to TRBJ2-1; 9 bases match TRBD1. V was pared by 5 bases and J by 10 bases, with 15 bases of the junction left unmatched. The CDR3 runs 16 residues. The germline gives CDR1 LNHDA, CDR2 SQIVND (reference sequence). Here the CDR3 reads CASSSRTGERLSEQFF. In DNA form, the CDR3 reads TGTGCCAGTAGTTCTCGGACAGGGGAACGTTTAAGCGAGCAGTTCTTC.

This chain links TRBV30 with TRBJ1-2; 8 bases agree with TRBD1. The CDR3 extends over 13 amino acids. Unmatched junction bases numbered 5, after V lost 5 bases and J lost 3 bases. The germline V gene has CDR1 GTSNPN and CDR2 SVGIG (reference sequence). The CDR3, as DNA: TGTGCCTGGGGCAGGGGGCTCGACTATGGCTACACCTTC. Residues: CAWGRGLDYGYTF.

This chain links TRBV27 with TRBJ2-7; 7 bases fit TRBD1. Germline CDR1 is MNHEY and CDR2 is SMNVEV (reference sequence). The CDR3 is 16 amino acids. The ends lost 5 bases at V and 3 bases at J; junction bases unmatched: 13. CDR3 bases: TGTGCCAGCAGTCCCTCCCCCCAGGGGGTGATCTACGAGCAGTACTTC. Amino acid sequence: CASSPSPQGVIYEQYF.